The T cell receptor beta chain under discussion was sequenced for a study of cytomegalovirus exposure and HLA in healthy donors. Study background: An earlier analysis found around 120 million unique TCR beta sequences from approximately 190 million T cells.

Each of the donors was a healthy bone marrow donor. Per germline, CDR1 MNHNS and CDR2 SASEGT. This CDR3 is built from 15 residues. With 4 bases removed from V and 6 bases from J, the gap between germline ends came to 16 bases. Study-wide points: Roughly uniform depth of sequencing across donors was assumed in presence/absence analyses. Being productive about 87% or about 30% of the time was typical of most TCR beta V segments in an earlier analysis.

Both 60 Vbeta primers and 13 Jbeta primers went into the PCR. TCRdb keeps only in-frame clones here, not all; method: immunoSEQ multiplex PCR. The sample lists under 140,000 clones; approximately 86% were seen once. Concerning this clone itself: Its antigen is undetermined.

The sequenced sample consisted of PBMCs. The rearrangement joins TRBV6-1 to TRBJ1-5; D not certain. The source of this sequence is a man aged 40-50 years in good health and CMV-seronegative. CDR3: CASSASGPSGQPQHF. In DNA, the CDR3 is TGTGCCAGCAGTGCTAGCGGCCCCTCGGGTCAGCCCCAGCATTTT.